This TCR beta chain was observed in a study of OX40 agonist ivuxolimab in advanced cancers. As for the study more broadly: Ivuxolimab, which targeted the costimulatory receptor OX40 (CD134), was an agonistic, fully human IgG2 monoclonal antibody. Intravenous ivuxolimab was administered to patients every 2 weeks at six dose levels: 0.01, 0.1, 0.3, 1.5, 3 and 10 mg/kg. Among the roughly 50 dose-escalation patients, around 20 had hepatocellular carcinoma, some 15 melanoma, 9 renal cell carcinoma and 9 head and neck cancer. A male proportion of about 79% and a mean age of 60 years, ranging from about 23 to 90, were recorded for the dose-escalation cohort. Patients were allowed to have had prior anti-PD-1, anti-PD-L1 or anti-CTLA-4 therapy, and less than 45% of the dose-escalation patients had previously received checkpoint inhibitors. Three dose-escalation patients achieved partial responses, one with hepatocellular carcinoma and two with cutaneous melanoma. Peripheral TCRbeta sequencing aimed to test whether ivuxolimab altered TCR sequence diversity and caused clonal T-cell expansion. The paper reports the monotherapy dose-escalation portion (N of about 50 patients) of the phase I ivuxolimab trial. General findings and caveats noted by the study authors: In partial responders in the 0.1-3.0 mg/kg groups, normalized peripheral clonal expansion was found to be among the lowest, especially among CD8+ T cells. Antigen specificity was not determined for the clonally expanded peripheral T cells. After ivuxolimab, expanded clones were on average more numerous among CD8+ T cells than among CD4+ T cells. Low levels of normalized T-cell clonal expansion were also seen in some patients who did not respond. At doses from 0.1 to 3.0 mg/kg, clonal expansion was seen in both CD4+ and CD8+ blood T cells between baseline and week 6.

The junction shows trimming of 6 bases on V and 7 bases on J, and the gene matches do not reach 3 bases of it. Based on the germline V gene, the CDR1 and CDR2 sequences are MDHEN and SYDVKM. The CDR3 covers 14 residues, taking in both the cysteine and the phenylalanine. This entry keeps only the CDR3 DNA: 42 bases, framed from base 1. The trial excluded patients who had a history of autoimmune disease or were on systemic immunosuppression. Peripheral blood for TCR sequencing was collected from all dose cohorts at baseline, on cycle 4 day 1, and on cycle 7 day 1. The samples were drawn from a first-in-human, open-label, multicenter phase I dose-escalation trial of ivuxolimab. Adults with locally advanced or metastatic head and neck squamous cell, hepatocellular, melanoma or renal cell carcinoma were enrolled in the trial. CD4+ and CD8+ T cells were sorted separately from peripheral blood before TCR sequencing.

About this clone itself: The antigen this receptor binds is unknown. Per-base qualities were not stored, and no clone one base away is much larger.

For sequencing of the TCRbeta CDR3 region, genomic DNA was extracted from the sorted cells. TCRbeta CDR3 regions were sequenced using the immunoSEQ Assay. Drawn from immuneACCESS, this table holds only the in-frame rearrangements with V and J called that TCRdb kept. Clones are partly lost; checked studies trace under half to an unresolved V gene and leave the rest unexplained. Here the sample has tens of thousands of clones; roughly 90% occur a single time. The ten largest clones take up approximately 20% of the sample. This chain is built from TRBV28 and TRBJ2-1; 13 nucleotides in the junction match TRBD2. The clonotype comes from an adult with an advanced solid tumor such as melanoma, head and neck, liver or kidney cancer. Sequenced material: CD4+ or CD8+ T cells sorted from blood, taken in a trial of the OX40 agonist ivuxolimab. The sequence in DNA is TGTGCCAGCAGACTAGCGGGGGGGTGGAATGAGCAGTTCTTC. Translated, it gives CASRLAGGWNEQFF.